Sequencing of this TCR beta chain was carried out in a study of blood T cells in healthy people across ages (dated by TCRdb to the mid-2010s). Describing the broader study: In model experiments, template switching captured about one uniquely barcoded TCR beta cDNA molecule for every two T cells. To avoid experimental bias, donors of different ages were spread randomly across the sequencing lanes. Age-related changes in TCR beta repertoire diversity were measured in the study by deep sequencing normalized with unique cDNA molecular identifiers. Two additional independent replicas of 1 million unique cDNA reads from the same blood draw were analyzed for two donors (one aged 18 to 30 and one aged 80 or older). The donors were split into four age groups: young (average 16 years), middle-aged (roughly 42), aged (approximately 60) and long-lived (over 80). Study-wide conclusions, independent of this receptor: Estimates of total diversity based on one million sequenced T cells were considered lower bounds and underestimates. Conclusive comparison of naive and antigen-experienced compartments was prevented by the profiling of bulk unsorted PBMCs. The percentage of naive T cells measured by flow cytometry correlated strongly with observed TCR beta diversity. Donor CMV infection status was unknown, potentially confounding age-related changes in expanded clonotypes. Observed TCR beta diversity per million T cells fell roughly linearly with age, and a significant reduction was already apparent by age about 36. Compared with the aged group, the long-lived group had more naive CD4+ T cells, fewer expanded clones and increased TCR diversity, a pattern suggesting age selection.

Worth noting for this clonotype: Its antigen remains unidentified. The record has no base qualities; no much larger clone is one base away.

The donors were 40 or so Caucasian individuals from Russia, aged roughly 6 to 100 years, who were systemically healthy. Each donor gave 8 to 10 milliliters of peripheral blood, drawn into EDTA-treated Vacutainer tubes. Ficoll-Paque density-gradient centrifugation was used to isolate PBMCs, with at least 7 million obtained per sample. Total RNA, at least 5 micrograms per sample, was extracted from PBMCs with Trizol reagent. The percentages of naive CD45RAhigh/CD27high T cells were determined by flow cytometry on a PBMC aliquot from every donor. Looking up the germline V gene (reference sequence) yields CDR1 LGHDT and CDR2 YNNKEL. The CDR3 spans 20 residues, from the cysteine through the phenylalanine. Only the CDR3 DNA is retained, 60 bases long and in frame from the first base. After removal of 2 bases from V and 0 bases from J, the junction retains 17 bases not matched to a gene. Library preparation was by 5' RACE. Sequencing used an Illumina HiSeq 2500. The second PCR ran for roughly 7 to 12 cycles and used a J-beta primer mix along with a sample-barcoded 5' primer. Each TCR beta cDNA molecule received a unique molecular identifier from a template-switch 5' adaptor carrying 12 random nucleotides. Each sample yielded at least 2.5 million CDR3-containing paired-end reads. The Mint cDNA synthesis kit, primed by a TRBC-specific oligonucleotide, was used to synthesize first-strand cDNA from all RNA. Following uracil-DNA glycosylase treatment, all cDNA underwent a first 18-cycle PCR with the universal primers M1SS and BC2_uni_R. The authors' analysis ran thus. Normalization of each sample was performed by random selection of 1 million high-quality reads, each carrying a distinct molecular identifier. Instead of being binned into consensus sequences, reads that shared molecular identifiers were thrown out. MiTCR, set to a Q25 quality threshold and the strictest error-elimination algorithm, was used for CDR3 identification, clonotype clustering and error correction. Lower-bound total TCR beta diversity was estimated with a nonparametric unseen species model using Euler transformation. Through fastp at Q25 and MiXCR, TCRdb rebuilt clones from the public reads, retaining in-frame beta chains. Every distinct CDR3 protein forms one entry, paired with its most common genes and DNA. The V and J calls follow TCRdb's processing rather than the paper's. The sample table shows over a million distinct CDR3 sequences, and 35% to 45% are seen once. Together, the top ten hold roughly 8.2% of the sample.

What was sequenced was blood. This TCR came from a woman younger than 35 in good health. The rearranged chain carries TRBV3-1 and TRBJ2-3; 7 central nucleotides agree with TRBD2. The CDR3 protein is CASSQTAGRGSAASTDTQYF. The base sequence is TGTGCCAGCAGCCAAACCGCCGGGCGGGGGAGTGCCGCCAGCACAGATACGCAGTATTTT.